Following are 26 T cell receptor beta chains from one sample sequenced in a study of blood T cells in healthy people across ages. Together with a sample-barcoded 5' primer, a J-beta primer mix was included in a second PCR lasting about 7 to 12 cycles. TCRdb reanalysed the 5' RACE reads using MiXCR and keeps one entry per CDR3 protein. Of more than 900,000 distinct CDR3 sequences in the sample, 29% were seen once. These data were likewise used in another study, on T cells of mothers and their children.

The material sequenced was blood. Receptors originate from a woman aged 40 to 50 in good health.

This chain uses TRBV20-1 with TRBJ2-1; 11 nucleotides agree with TRBD2. The CDR3 length is 14 residues. Germline loops: CDR1 DFQATT, CDR2 SNEGSKA (reference sequence). Germline trimming cut 6 bases from V and 4 bases from J; bases unmatched to any gene: 5. This CDR3 is CSAPGLAEYNEQFF. The CDR3 nucleotides are TGCAGTGCCCCGGGACTAGCGGAATACAATGAGCAGTTCTTC.

This clonotype was detected many times. The chain links TRBV6-5 to TRBJ1-1, with no clear D. CDR1 and CDR2 (germline): MNHEY, SVGAGI. Trimming removed 0 bases from V and 0 bases from J, with 8 bases in between. CDR3 length: 15 amino acids. CDR3 residues: CASSYSRDVNTEAFF. The CDR3 coding sequence is TGTGCCAGCAGTTACTCAAGGGATGTGAACACTGAAGCTTTCTTT.

In its sample, this clonotype was seen many times. The V and J genes are TRBV28 and TRBJ2-1; D unresolved. V was cut by 7 bases and J by 4 bases, with 14 bases left in between. Germline V CDR1 and CDR2: MDHEN, SYDVKM. The length of the CDR3 is 14 residues. The CDR3 nucleotides are TGTGCCAGCACCGCAGGATCAAAGTACAATGAGCAGTTCTTC. Translating gives CASTAGSKYNEQFF.

This clonotype came up a few times. V is TRBV4-3 and J is TRBJ1-4; D unresolved. The CDR3 length is 15 residues. Trimming cost V 1 base and J 3 bases, with 9 bases left between them. Germline values: CDR1 LGHNA, CDR2 YSLEER. CDR3 loop: CASSQVPGANEKLFF. CDR3 coding DNA: TGCGCCAGCAGCCAAGTCCCGGGAGCTAATGAAAAACTGTTTTTT.

This clonotype was detected ten times or more. CDR3: CASSELYEQYF. CDR3 DNA: TGTGCCAGCAGTGAACTGTACGAGCAGTACTTC. This chain uses TRBV2 with TRBJ2-7; D call uncertain. The CDR3 is made up of 11 amino acids. Deletions cut 2 bases from V and 4 bases from J, with 3 bases between. Germline CDR1 and CDR2: SNHLY and FYNNEI.

There are a few counts of this clonotype. The junction does not match germline at one end; this may be a read error. V gene TRBV5-1 combines with J gene TRBJ1-4; TRBD1 aligns across 9 bases. The V gene's germline CDR1 is SGHRS and CDR2 YFSETQ. CDR3 length equals 14 residues. This CDR3 reads CASSRQGENEKLFF. CDR3 in DNA: TGTGCCAGCAGTCGACAGGGGGAGAATGAAAAACTGTTTTTT.

This clonotype was seen more than once but under ten times. The genes are TRBV5-1 and TRBJ1-2, with unresolved D. V was clipped by 4 bases and J by 2 bases, with 15 bases between them. Germline V lookup: CDR1 SGHRS, CDR2 YFSETQ. This CDR3 has 15 amino acids. CDR3 in DNA: TGCGCCAGCAGCACGGGAGCCGGGCCGAACTATGGCTACACCTTC. Translation gives CASSTGAGPNYGYTF.

This clonotype was counted at least ten times. This chain uses TRBV6-2 or TRBV6-3 with TRBJ2-7; D may correspond to TRBD1 or TRBD2 (5 bases each). The CDR3 runs to 11 residues. The V and J ends lost 7 bases and 6 bases respectively, with 10 bases between them. Germline-derived CDR1 and CDR2 are MNHEY and SVGEGT. CDR3 nucleotides: TGTGCCAGCACCTCCGGGACCGAGCAGTACTTC. This sequence encodes CASTSGTEQYF.

The chain uses TRBV15 and TRBJ2-7, with D possibly matching TRBD1 (6 bases). Germline CDR1 is LNHNV and CDR2 is YYDKDF (reference sequence). The CDR3 is 13 amino acids. V lost 5 bases and J lost 4, with 12 bases in between. Here the CDR3 reads CATSLPGDYEQYF. The CDR3 DNA sequence: TGTGCCACCAGCTTGCCAGGGGATTACGAGCAGTACTTC.

This rearrangement joins TRBV5-6 to TRBJ2-5; D gene uncertain. Germline V gives CDR1 SGHDT, CDR2 YYEEEE. The CDR3 sequence is 14 residues long. Trimming pared 0 bases from V and 1 base from J, leaving 7 bases between. The CDR3: CASSLVQTQETQYF. The CDR3 nucleotides read TGTGCCAGCAGCTTGGTACAGACCCAAGAGACCCAGTACTTC.

The CDR3, as DNA: TGTGCCAGCAGCTTAGGGCTGAAAAAGGATGAAAAACTGTTTTTT. It encodes CASSLGLKKDEKLFF. V usage is TRBV7-2 and J usage is TRBJ1-4; no firm D call. This CDR3 contains 15 residues. Germline lookup yields CDR1 SGHTA and CDR2 FQGNSA. Deletions cut 1 base from V and 6 bases from J, with 12 bases between.

The V call is TRBV6-5, the J call TRBJ1-2; 11 positions match TRBD1. The length of the CDR3 is 18 residues. Germline lookup yields CDR1 MNHEY and CDR2 SVGAGI. V lost 0 bases and J lost 1; bases outside the gene matches: 7. As DNA, the CDR3 is TGTGCCAGCAGTTACTCGAGCCGGGGACAGGGGGGTAACTATGGCTACACCTTC. Its protein is CASSYSSRGQGGNYGYTF.

In this sample, this clonotype turned up a few times. The V gene is TRBV28, the J gene TRBJ1-5; D gene ambiguous. V lost 8 bases, J lost 2 bases, and 10 bases lay in between. The V gene's germline CDR1 is MDHEN and CDR2 SYDVKM. The length of the CDR3 is 13 residues. The CDR3 nucleotides read TGTGCCAGCGGGGAGCACGGCAATCAGCCCCAGCATTTT. This codes for CASGEHGNQPQHF.

This clonotype was detected many times. The chain has TRBV20-1 and TRBJ1-2; D may be TRBD1 (6 bases). V was trimmed by 6 bases and J by 4 bases, leaving 18 bases between them. The germline CDR1 and CDR2 sequences are DFQATT and SNEGSKA (reference sequence). There are 14 residues in the CDR3. CDR3 coding DNA: TGCAGTGCCACCCCGGGGGCGGGAAGCTATGGCTACACCTTC. Translated, it gives CSATPGAGSYGYTF.

V is TRBV12-3 or TRBV12-4 and J is TRBJ1-1, with D perhaps matching TRBD1 (6 bases). This CDR3 has 13 residues. V was cut by 6 bases and J by 3 bases, with 11 bases left in between. CDR3 sequence reads: CASRYRDHTEAFF. CDR3 nucleotides: TGTGCCAGCAGGTACAGGGACCACACTGAAGCTTTCTTT.

The chain uses TRBV7-3 and TRBJ1-1, with 8 bases aligning to TRBD1. The junction had 3 bases not matched to a gene; V was cut back by 5 bases and J by 1 base. Germline CDR1 and CDR2: SGHTA and FQGTGA. The CDR3 is made up of 14 amino acids. The CDR3 DNA is TGTGCCAGCAGCGATGGACAGGGGAACACTGAAGCTTTCTTT. It encodes CASSDGQGNTEAFF.

Comment on this clonotype: A single base separates this from a much larger clone, so it may be a read error. The chain employs TRBV3-1 and TRBJ2-5; TRBD1 agrees at 7 bases. This CDR3 has 15 residues. From germline, CDR1 is LGHDT and CDR2 YNNKEL (reference sequence). J lost 2 bases, V lost 5 bases, and 8 bases had no gene match. CDR3 in DNA: TGTGCCAGCAGCAAGGCCAGGACAGGACAAGAGACCCAGTACTTC. This translates into CASSKARTGQETQYF.

This clonotype was seen many times. This chain connects TRBV4-3 to TRBJ2-1, with 9 bases aligning to TRBD2. V lost 0 bases and J lost 2; bases outside the gene matches: 5. Germline CDR1 LGHNA, CDR2 YSLEER. This CDR3 has 17 amino acids. The CDR3 loop reads CASSQDRRGGPYNEQFF. The CDR3 DNA reads as TGCGCCAGCAGCCAAGATCGGCGGGGGGGCCCCTACAATGAGCAGTTCTTC.

This clonotype was observed many times. CDR3 amino acids: CASRFRDGTYEQYF. The CDR3 bases are TGCGCCAGCAGATTCCGGGACGGAACCTACGAGCAGTACTTC. This sequence joins TRBV5-1 and TRBJ2-7; D is perhaps TRBD1 or TRBD2 (5 bases each). The CDR3 extends over 14 amino acids. V was pared by 5 bases and J by 2 bases, with 14 bases between. Germline CDR1 SGHRS, CDR2 YFSETQ.

The genes are TRBV19 and TRBJ2-3; D gene uncertain. The V gene's germline CDR1 is LNHDA and CDR2 SQIVND (reference sequence). Trimming shortened V by 4 bases and J by 2 bases, and 7 bases separated the two germline ends. The CDR3 runs to 13 residues. CDR3 residues: CASSKVTTDTQYF. The CDR3 coding sequence is TGTGCCAGTAGTAAGGTCACCACAGATACGCAGTATTTT.

The chain uses TRBV7-2 and TRBJ1-1; no definite D call. This CDR3 comprises 15 residues. V lost 0 bases, J lost 4 bases, and 12 bases lay in between. Germline V lookup: CDR1 SGHTA, CDR2 FQGNSA. The CDR3 here is CASSLARARGTEAFF. CDR3 DNA: TGTGCCAGCAGCTTAGCGAGGGCTCGGGGCACTGAAGCTTTCTTT.

The table lists this clonotype with a few counts. The genes are TRBV7-2 and TRBJ2-1, with 7 bases matching TRBD1. V dropped 5 bases and J dropped 9; count of bases not matched to a gene: 10. The CDR3 consists of 14 residues. Germline-derived CDR1 and CDR2 are SGHTA and FQGNSA. CDR3 amino acids: CASSIGGGRGEQFF. CDR3 bases: TGTGCCAGCAGCATAGGGGGCGGCAGGGGTGAGCAGTTCTTC.

This clonotype occurred many times. This rearrangement joins TRBV6-2 or TRBV6-3 to TRBJ2-6; the match to TRBD1 covers 9 bases. CDR1 is MNHEY and CDR2 is SVGEGT in the germline V gene. V shed 5 bases and J 3 bases; nucleotides not matched to a gene: 11. The CDR3 loop spans 18 amino acids. The chain's CDR3 is CASSPGDRAVIGANVLTF. The CDR3 DNA follows: TGTGCCAGCAGTCCGGGGGACAGGGCCGTCATTGGGGCCAACGTCCTGACTTTC.

The genes are TRBV3-1 and TRBJ1-2, with 7 bases aligning to TRBD1. The ends lost 3 bases at V and 6 bases at J; junction bases unmatched: 4. The CDR3 spans 13 residues. The V gene's germline CDR1 is LGHDT and CDR2 YNNKEL (reference sequence). CDR3 protein: CASSQGQLNGYTF. CDR3 DNA: TGTGCCAGCAGCCAGGGACAGCTTAATGGCTACACCTTC. The whole variable domain, remainder taken from reference TRBV3-1 and TRBJ1-2, is DTAVSQTPKYLVTQMGNDKSIKCEQNLGHDTMYWYKQDSKKFLKIMFSYNNKELIINETVPNRFSPKSPDKAHLNLHINSLELGDSAVYFCASSQGQLNGYTFGSGTRLTVV.

The CDR3 is CASSRRGSTEAFF. CDR3 coding DNA: TGTGCCAGCAGTCGCAGGGGAAGCACTGAAGCTTTCTTT. The chain combines TRBV28 with TRBJ1-1; D is perhaps TRBD1 (6 bases). Germline-derived CDR1 and CDR2 are MDHEN and SYDVKM. Trimming removed 5 bases from V and 4 bases from J, with 11 bases in between. The CDR3 consists of 13 residues.

About this clonotype: Compared with germline, one end of the junction differs, possibly owing to a read error. The rearrangement links TRBV2 to TRBJ2-6; D gene uncertain. CDR3 size: 15 residues. The germline CDR1 and CDR2 sequences are SNHLY and FYNNEI. CDR3 DNA: TGTACCAGCACTCAGAGAGAGTCTGGGGCCAACGTCCTGACTTTC. Protein product: CTSTQRESGANVLTF.